The 28 T cell receptor beta chains presented below share a single source sample, sequenced in a study of blood T cell repertoires in COVID-19. Assay used: immunoSEQ multiplex PCR; TCRdb lists only in-frame clones, some missing. The table shows 100,000 to 150,000 clones, with roughly 88% occurring only once. The sample taken for sequencing was peripheral blood. The receptors were gathered from a man aged 45 to 65 with acute or convalescent COVID-19.

The genes are TRBV9 and TRBJ1-3, with 8 bases lining up with TRBD1. This CDR3 is built from 15 residues. J gave up 4 bases and V 4 bases, and 7 bases lay outside the gene matches. Germline loops: CDR1 SGDLS, CDR2 YYNGEE. In DNA, the CDR3 is TGTGCCAGCAGCAACTCAGGGGGCTCGGGAAACACCATATATTTT. It encodes CASSNSGGSGNTIYF. The whole variable domain, remainder taken from reference TRBV9 and TRBJ1-3, is DSGVTQTPKHLITATGQRVTLRCSPRSGDLSVYWYQQSLDQGLQFLIQYYNGEERAKGNILERFSAQQFPDLHSELNLSSLELGDSALYFCASSNSGGSGNTIYFGEGSWLTVV.

The rearrangement uses TRBV7-2 and TRBJ2-3, with TRBD2 identical over 10 bases. Germline values: CDR1 SGHTA, CDR2 FQGNSA. V trimming: 3 bases; J trimming: 3 bases; junction bases outside the gene matches: 6. The length of the CDR3 is 16 residues. The chain's CDR3 is CASSFGPSGRTDTQYF. CDR3 nucleotides: TGTGCCAGCAGCTTTGGTCCTAGCGGGAGAACAGATACGCAGTATTTT.

V usage is TRBV4-2 and J usage is TRBJ2-5, with TRBD2 matching 12 bases. V was clipped by 2 bases and J by 2 bases; unmatched bases: 3. The length of the CDR3 is 16 residues. The germline CDR1 and CDR2 sequences are LGHNA and YNFKEQ. This CDR3 is CASSQLTSGGQETQYF. The CDR3 DNA reads as TGTGCCAGCAGCCAACTGACTAGCGGGGGACAAGAGACCCAGTACTTC.

The chain employs TRBV5-5 and TRBJ2-7, with a weak D call TRBD2 (6 bases). The CDR3 extends over 14 amino acids. V shed 3 bases and J shed 0 bases, with 10 bases lying between them. CDR1 is SGHKS and CDR2 is YYEKEE in the germline V gene (reference sequence). CDR3 coding DNA: TGTGCCAGCAGCTCGGGACTCATCTCCTACGAGCAGTACTTC. Protein: CASSSGLISYEQYF.

The chain employs TRBV2 and TRBJ1-1; perhaps TRBD1 as D (5 bases). Germline V CDR1 and CDR2: SNHLY, FYNNEI. CDR3 length: 14 amino acids. Between the trimmed V and J ends, which lost 3 bases and 4 bases, there was a span of 12 bases. DNA for the CDR3: TGTGCCAGCAGTGAGGGGGGGGTAGCCACTGAAGCTTTCTTT. Protein sequence: CASSEGGVATEAFF.

V usage is TRBV14 and J usage is TRBJ1-3, with 11 bases fitting TRBD1. The junction had 10 bases not matched to a gene; V was cut back by 5 bases and J by 4 bases. Germline loops: CDR1 SGHDN, CDR2 FVKESK. The CDR3 is 17 residues long. The CDR3 here is CASSGQGARYVGNTIYF. The CDR3 nucleotides are TGTGCCAGCAGCGGACAGGGGGCGCGATATGTCGGAAACACCATATATTTT. The full variable domain, rest sourced from reference TRBV14 and TRBJ1-3, is EAGVTQFPSHSVIEKGQTVTLRCDPISGHDNLYWYRRVMGKEIKFLLHFVKESKQDESGMPNNRFLAERTGGTYSTLKVQPAELEDSGVYFCASSGQGARYVGNTIYFGEGSWLTVV.

The chain joins TRBV29-1 to TRBJ2-5; D is perhaps TRBD1 (5 bases). Germline V gene lookup returns CDR1 SQVTM and CDR2 ANQGSEA. The CDR3 totals 12 residues. Trimming removed 7 bases at V and 1 base at J, with 10 bases between. CDR3 sequence (DNA): TGCAGCGCGGTGGGGCTCCAAGAGACCCAGTACTTC. Translated, it gives CSAVGLQETQYF.

In this sample, this clone turned up a few times. The gene calls are TRBV20-1 and TRBJ2-3, with TRBD2 as a possible D gene (5 bases). This CDR3 has 11 residues. V was cut by 1 base and J by 9 bases, with 8 bases left in between. CDR1 and CDR2 (germline): DFQATT, SNEGSKA (reference sequence). The CDR3 reads CSARAGITQYF. The CDR3 region has the DNA TGCAGTGCTAGAGCCGGGATCACGCAGTATTTT.

The chain joins TRBV19 to TRBJ2-1; 12 bases fit TRBD2. Trimming at V came to 4 bases and at J to 4 bases, leaving 11 bases not matched to a gene. Germline values: CDR1 LNHDA, CDR2 SQIVND (reference sequence). There are 18 residues in the CDR3. This chain's CDR3 is CASSRSSSGRGVYNEQFF. CDR3 bases: TGTGCCAGTAGTAGATCGTCTAGCGGGAGGGGGGTTTACAATGAGCAGTTCTTC. Combining the CDR3 with reference TRBV19 and TRBJ2-1 gives the whole variable domain DGGITQSPKYLFRKEGQNVTLSCEQNLNHDAMYWYRQDPGQGLRLIYYSQIVNDFQKGDIAEGYSVSREKKESFPLTVTSAQKNPTAFYLCASSRSSSGRGVYNEQFFGPGTRLTVL.

The rearrangement uses TRBV19 and TRBJ2-5; D possibly corresponds to TRBD2 (6 bases). Germline values: CDR1 LNHDA, CDR2 SQIVND (reference sequence). The ends were cut back, 4 bases at V and 5 bases at J, with 17 bases in the middle. The CDR3 spans 15 residues. CDR3 in amino acids: CASSTPGRGGETQYF. The CDR3 DNA follows: TGTGCCAGTAGTACCCCGGGCAGAGGAGGGGAGACCCAGTACTTC.

The chain recombines TRBV30 with TRBJ1-2; D unresolved. The germline CDR1 and CDR2 sequences are GTSNPN and SVGIG (reference sequence). The CDR3 is made up of 13 amino acids. Trimming shortened V by 7 bases and J by 4 bases, and 16 bases separated the two germline ends. The CDR3, as DNA: TGTGCCTCAGCGGCAGCCCCGGCCTATGGCTACACCTTC. Its protein is CASAAAPAYGYTF.

The gene calls are TRBV24-1 and TRBJ2-2; TRBD1 matches at 10 bases. Germline V gene sequence: CDR1 KGHDR, CDR2 SFDVKD. The CDR3 loop spans 16 amino acids. After removal of 3 bases from V and 5 bases from J, the junction contained 5 bases not matched to a gene. The CDR3 loop is CATSDPRTGGTGELFF. As DNA, the CDR3 is TGTGCCACCAGTGATCCGCGGACAGGGGGAACCGGGGAGCTGTTTTTT.

This chain links TRBV10-3 with TRBJ2-1; 9 bases map to TRBD2. Unmatched junction bases numbered 15, after V lost 10 bases and J lost 5 bases. CDR3 length: 16 residues. Germline lookup yields CDR1 ENHRY and CDR2 SYGVKD. The CDR3 spells CATHAFMASGNNEQFF. CDR3 bases: TGTGCCACCCACGCGTTCATGGCTAGCGGGAACAATGAGCAGTTCTTC.

The chain couples TRBV7-6 to TRBJ1-6; the D gene is possibly TRBD1 (5 bases). The CDR3 consists of 16 residues. Germline values: CDR1 SGHVS, CDR2 FNYEAQ. V shed 5 bases and J shed 7 bases, with 18 bases lying between them. The CDR3 is CASSPRDPGRNSPLHF. Here the CDR3 DNA reads TGTGCCAGCAGCCCAAGGGATCCAGGGAGGAATTCACCCCTCCACTTT.

The rearrangement uses TRBV29-1 and TRBJ1-1, with D hard to call. Germline V gene lookup returns CDR1 SQVTM and CDR2 ANQGSEA. V was clipped by 5 bases and J by 2 bases, with 6 bases between them. The CDR3 is 11 amino acids. CDR3 coding DNA: TGCAGCGTTTCAGGAAACACTGAAGCTTTCTTT. Encoded protein: CSVSGNTEAFF.

The rearrangement uses TRBV4-3 and TRBJ2-7; a possible D gene is TRBD1 (6 bases). CDR1 is LGHNA and CDR2 is YSLEER in the germline V gene. The CDR3 length is 18 residues. V was shortened by 1 base and J by 6 bases, with 25 bases between the two germline ends. DNA for the CDR3: TGCGCCAGCAGCCAAGGTCCGATTAAGGACAGCCTCGGTATCGAGCAGTACTTC. This encodes CASSQGPIKDSLGIEQYF.

This clone occurred once. V usage is TRBV27 and J usage is TRBJ2-7; TRBD1 matches at 7 bases. The junction had 10 bases not matched to a gene; V was cut back by 7 bases and J by 1 base. The germline CDR1 and CDR2 sequences are MNHEY and SMNVEV (reference sequence). CDR3 length equals 15 residues. The chain's CDR3 is CASIDRDRGSYEQYF. DNA for the CDR3: TGTGCCAGCATCGACCGGGACAGAGGGTCCTACGAGCAGTACTTC.

The chain uses TRBV18 and TRBJ1-4; 7 bases line up with TRBD1. CDR3 length equals 16 residues. The germline gives CDR1 KGHSH, CDR2 LQKENI. The V segment lost 2 bases and the J segment 1 base; nucleotides outside the gene matches: 4. CDR3 bases: TGTGCCAGCTCACCAGAGCCAGGGGGAACTAATGAAAAACTGTTTTTT. Amino acids: CASSPEPGGTNEKLFF.

Here the CDR3 DNA reads TGTGCCTGGAGTGAGTTAGCGTTCTCAAGAGAGACCCAGTACTTC. This sequence encodes CAWSELAFSRETQYF. The chain carries TRBV30 and TRBJ2-5, with TRBD2 as a possible D gene (5 bases). The V and J ends lost 1 base and 4 bases respectively, with 16 bases between them. CDR3 size: 15 residues. Germline CDR1 is GTSNPN and CDR2 is SVGIG (reference sequence).

The chain links TRBV7-6 to TRBJ1-4; 7 bases agree with TRBD1. Germline V gene lookup returns CDR1 SGHVS and CDR2 FNYEAQ. The V and J ends lost 6 bases and 4 bases, in that order; junction bases with no gene match: 5. This CDR3 region has 14 residues. Here the CDR3 DNA reads TGTGCCAGCAGGCCCAGGGACAGTAATGAAAAACTGTTTTTT. This encodes CASRPRDSNEKLFF.

V usage is TRBV5-6 and J usage is TRBJ1-1; D gene ambiguous. V lost 0 bases and J 0 bases, leaving 12 bases between the germline ends. The germline V gene has CDR1 SGHDT and CDR2 YYEEEE. There are 16 residues in the CDR3. This CDR3 is CASSLATVFLNTEAFF. In DNA form, the CDR3 reads TGTGCCAGCAGCTTGGCAACAGTGTTCTTGAACACTGAAGCTTTCTTT.

The V gene is TRBV10-3, the J gene TRBJ1-1; D is unclear. Germline values: CDR1 ENHRY, CDR2 SYGVKD. This CDR3 has 13 residues. Trimming stripped 7 bases from V and 8 bases from J, with 17 bases between. CDR3 nucleotide sequence: TGTGCCATCACATCGGAGACTCTCCTCGAAGCTTTCTTT. As protein: CAITSETLLEAFF.

V gene TRBV6-2 or TRBV6-3 combines with J gene TRBJ2-7; 7 nucleotides agree with TRBD2. CDR1 and CDR2 (germline): MNHEY, SVGEGT. The V segment lost 5 bases and the J segment 2 bases; nucleotides outside the gene matches: 3. This CDR3 comprises 13 residues. CDR3: CASSRGLAYEQYF. The CDR3 DNA follows: TGTGCCAGCAGTCGCGGACTAGCCTACGAGCAGTACTTC.

V is TRBV6-5 and J is TRBJ1-1; D gene ambiguous. The V end lost 2 bases, the J end lost 1 base, and 8 bases lay between the germline ends. Per the germline V gene, CDR1 is MNHEY and CDR2 is SVGAGI. The CDR3 has 14 amino acids. CDR3 residues: CASSYDTGNTEAFF. CDR3 nucleotides: TGTGCCAGCAGTTACGATACCGGGAACACTGAAGCTTTCTTT.

The chain recombines TRBV5-8 with TRBJ1-2; 9 nucleotides match TRBD1. With 4 bases clipped from V and 7 bases from J, the junction kept 5 bases outside the gene matches. This CDR3 has 13 amino acids. Germline V gene sequence: CDR1 SGHTS, CDR2 YDEGEE. The CDR3 DNA sequence: TGTGCCAGCAGCCTGGGACAGGGACTTGGCTACACCTTC. Translated, it gives CASSLGQGLGYTF. The full variable domain, its missing parts supplied by reference TRBV5-8 and TRBJ1-2, is EAGVTQSPTHLIKTRGQQATLRCSPISGHTSVYWYQQALGLGLQFLLWYDEGEERNRGNFPPRFSGRQFPNYSSELNVNALELEDSALYLCASSLGQGLGYTFGSGTRLTVV.

The J gene is TRBJ2-2, the V gene TRBV27, with 13 bases aligning to TRBD2. The V segment lost 4 bases and the J segment 4 bases; nucleotides outside the gene matches: 9. Germline CDR1 is MNHEY and CDR2 is SMNVEV (reference sequence). There are 18 residues in the CDR3. The CDR3 DNA follows: TGTGCCAGCAGTTCATGGACTAGCGGGAGTGGAGGCACCGGGGAGCTGTTTTTT. The encoded protein is CASSSWTSGSGGTGELFF.

The V call is TRBV30, the J call TRBJ1-5; TRBD1 aligns across 8 bases. The germline CDR1 and CDR2 sequences are GTSNPN and SVGIG (reference sequence). The CDR3 spans 13 residues. Losses at the gene ends were 3 bases for V and 6 bases for J; bases not matched to a gene: 4. The DNA of the CDR3 is TGTGCCTGGAGGGACAGGGATAGTCAGCCCCAGCATTTT. It codes for CAWRDRDSQPQHF.

V and J are TRBV6-5 and TRBJ2-5; 7 nucleotides match TRBD2. The trim removed 6 bases at V and 4 bases at J, leaving 8 bases unmatched. Germline V gene data show CDR1 as MNHEY and CDR2 as SVGAGI. The CDR3 totals 14 residues. CDR3 loop: CASSLRLARETQYF. DNA of the CDR3: TGTGCCAGCAGCCTCCGACTAGCAAGAGAGACCCAGTACTTC.